One sample yielded the 24 T cell receptor beta chains listed below, sequenced in a study of blood T cell repertoires in COVID-19 (dated by TCRdb to 2019 to 2021). Receptor amplification or capture employed the immunoSEQ multiplex PCR assay. Drawn from immuneACCESS, this table holds only the in-frame rearrangements with V and J called that TCRdb kept. Clones are partly lost; checked studies trace under half to an unresolved V gene and leave the rest unexplained. This sample gives under 300,000 clones in total; 84% of them show up just once. Of the sample, less than 2% falls within the top ten clones. Sequencing was performed on peripheral blood. Receptors originate from a woman aged 40-49 years who had recovered from COVID-19.

The J gene is TRBJ2-5, the V gene TRBV19, with D perhaps TRBD1 (6 bases). V was pared by 8 bases and J by 1 base, with 11 bases between. Germline V CDR1 and CDR2: LNHDA, SQIVND (reference sequence). The CDR3 has 13 amino acids. CDR3 nucleotide sequence: TGTGCCAGTTCACAGGGCCTCCAAGAGACCCAGTACTTC. As protein: CASSQGLQETQYF.

The chain recombines TRBV2 with TRBJ1-1, with a weak D call TRBD1 (6 bases). The CDR3 sequence is 14 residues long. Germline assignment: CDR1 SNHLY and CDR2 FYNNEI. V was shortened by 8 bases and J by 5 bases, with 18 bases between the two germline ends. CDR3 residues: CASLLGQGWTEAFF. DNA for the CDR3: TGTGCCAGCCTCTTGGGGCAGGGGTGGACTGAAGCTTTCTTT.

The chain recombines TRBV7-3 with TRBJ1-1, with D hard to call. This CDR3 is built from 14 residues. With 4 bases removed from V and 1 base from J, the gap between germline ends came to 10 bases. The germline V gene has CDR1 SGHTA and CDR2 FQGTGA. The CDR3 protein is CASSSLGGNTEAFF. Here the CDR3 DNA reads TGTGCCAGCAGCTCACTAGGAGGGAACACTGAAGCTTTCTTT.

The chain joins TRBV12-3 or TRBV12-4 to TRBJ1-1; D call uncertain. Trimming removed 2 bases at V and 2 bases at J, with 6 bases between. The CDR3 loop spans 13 amino acids. The CDR3 loop reads CASSLNGNTEAFF. Written as DNA, the CDR3 is TGTGCCAGCAGTTTAAACGGTAACACTGAAGCTTTCTTT.

The rearrangement joins TRBV10-3 to TRBJ2-1, with a tentative D call TRBD1 (6 bases). The CDR3 consists of 16 residues. V lost 0 bases, J lost 5 bases, and 14 bases lay in between. Germline CDR1 and CDR2: ENHRY and SYGVKD. CDR3 residues: CAISESMAGAHNEQFF. Written as DNA, the CDR3 is TGTGCCATCAGTGAGTCGATGGCAGGGGCACACAATGAGCAGTTCTTC.

This clone has more than one count but fewer than ten. The chain has TRBV3-1 (or the pseudogene TRBV3-2) and TRBJ2-2; D may be TRBD1 (6 bases). Trimming pared 6 bases from V and 1 base from J, leaving 15 bases between. The germline V gene has CDR1 LGHDT and CDR2 YNNKEL (reference sequence). This CDR3 has 16 residues. CDR3 region: CASRPPGQGNTGELFF. As DNA, the CDR3 is TGTGCCAGCAGGCCTCCGGGACAAGGGAACACCGGGGAGCTGTTTTTT.

The chain combines TRBV25-1 with TRBJ1-4; D possibly corresponds to TRBD1 (6 bases). V lost 6 bases to trimming and J lost 5 bases, with 10 bases between them. Germline CDR1 and CDR2: MGHDK and SYGVNS. The CDR3 extends over 13 amino acids. The CDR3 region is CASRTGGNEKLFF. The CDR3 nucleotides are TGTGCCAGCAGGACAGGTGGGAATGAAAAACTGTTTTTT.

This rearrangement joins TRBV2 to TRBJ2-5; D might be TRBD1 (6 bases). The CDR3 is 14 residues long. V dropped 7 bases and J dropped 0 bases, with 12 bases sitting between them. Germline V CDR1 and CDR2: SNHLY, FYNNEI. The CDR3, as DNA: TGTGCCAGCACCCCCGGACAGTACCAAGAGACCCAGTACTTC. Encoded protein: CASTPGQYQETQYF.

This clone was counted only a few times. The rearrangement uses TRBV5-1 and TRBJ2-2; TRBD2 aligns across 9 bases. The CDR3 consists of 16 residues. Unmatched junction bases numbered 7, after V lost 3 bases and J lost 4 bases. CDR1 and CDR2 (germline): SGHRS, YFSETQ. The CDR3 sequence is CASSWGASGATGELFF. CDR3 in DNA: TGCGCCAGCAGCTGGGGGGCTAGCGGGGCCACCGGGGAGCTGTTTTTT. The complete variable domain, with remaining parts taken from reference TRBV5-1 and TRBJ2-2, reads KAGVTQTPRYLIKTRGQQVTLSCSPISGHRSVSWYQQTPGQGLQFLFEYFSETQRNKGNFPGRFSGRQFSNSRSEMNVSTLELGDSALYLCASSWGASGATGELFFGEGSRLTVL.

The chain is built from TRBV24-1 and TRBJ2-3; a possible D gene is TRBD2 (5 bases). This CDR3 has 13 residues. Germline V gene data show CDR1 as KGHDR and CDR2 as SFDVKD. Trimming removed 4 bases from V and 6 bases from J, with 10 bases in between. Here the CDR3 reads CATSDGGVDTQYF. CDR3 DNA: TGTGCCACCAGTGACGGAGGTGTGGATACGCAGTATTTT.

CDR3 nucleotides: TGCAGCTCCGGGACTAGCGGAGAGACCCAGTACTTC. It is translated as CSSGTSGETQYF. The V gene is TRBV29-1, the J gene TRBJ2-5; 11 nucleotides agree with TRBD2. From germline, CDR1 is SQVTM and CDR2 ANQGSEA. The CDR3 spans 12 residues. V lost 8 bases to trimming and J lost 4 bases; unmatched junction nucleotides: 3.

The chain links TRBV5-1 to TRBJ2-7; 9 bases match TRBD1. The CDR3 is 14 amino acids. Germline CDR1 reads SGHRS; CDR2 reads YFSETQ. Losses at the gene ends were 4 bases for V and 2 bases for J; bases not matched to a gene: 4. The CDR3 protein is CASSTQGAAYEQYF. The CDR3 DNA follows: TGCGCCAGCAGCACACAGGGGGCTGCCTACGAGCAGTACTTC.

The gene calls are TRBV14 and TRBJ2-5; no clear D gene. Per germline, CDR1 SGHDN and CDR2 FVKESK. The V end was cut by 1 base, the J end by 7 bases, with 10 bases between. The CDR3 covers 13 residues. CDR3 region: CASSQGAGGTQYF. CDR3 DNA: TGTGCCAGCAGCCAAGGCGCTGGTGGGACCCAGTACTTC.

The rearrangement uses TRBV2 and TRBJ2-5; 7 bases agree with TRBD2. The junction had 11 bases not matched to a gene; V was cut back by 9 bases and J by 4 bases. The CDR3 totals 14 residues. The germline gives CDR1 SNHLY, CDR2 FYNNEI. CDR3 coding DNA: TGTGCCAGGGGGGGGAGGCAAGATGGAGAGACCCAGTACTTC. Protein sequence: CARGGRQDGETQYF.

This sequence joins TRBV5-1 and TRBJ1-1, with D uncertain. V lost 5 bases to trimming and J lost 3 bases, with 11 bases between them. CDR1 is SGHRS, CDR2 YFSETQ, per germline. CDR3 length: 13 amino acids. CDR3 region: CASRFSGDTEAFF. The CDR3 bases are TGCGCCAGCAGATTCTCCGGGGACACTGAAGCTTTCTTT. The full variable domain, its missing parts supplied by reference TRBV5-1 and TRBJ1-1, is KAGVTQTPRYLIKTRGQQVTLSCSPISGHRSVSWYQQTPGQGLQFLFEYFSETQRNKGNFPGRFSGRQFSNSRSEMNVSTLELGDSALYLCASRFSGDTEAFFGQGTRLTVV.

The chain employs TRBV4-1 and TRBJ1-5; D is ambiguous. Trimming removed 0 bases from V and 2 bases from J, with 8 bases in between. The germline gives CDR1 MGHRA, CDR2 YSYEKL. This CDR3 contains 15 residues. This CDR3 reads CASSQESGGNQPQHF. The CDR3 DNA follows: TGCGCCAGCAGCCAAGAGTCCGGGGGCAATCAGCCCCAGCATTTT.

The chain joins TRBV2 to TRBJ2-2; TRBD2 matches at 13 bases. CDR3 length: 15 amino acids. Germline values: CDR1 SNHLY, CDR2 FYNNEI. V shed 6 bases and J 3 bases; nucleotides not matched to a gene: 1. CDR3 bases: TGTGCCAGCAGAGGACTAGCGGGGGACACCGGGGAGCTGTTTTTT. Its protein product is CASRGLAGDTGELFF.

This clone showed up just once. The chain combines TRBV7-9 with TRBJ1-2; TRBD1 matches at 10 bases. This CDR3 region has 16 residues. V lost 4 bases, J lost 5 bases, and 10 bases stayed unmatched. CDR1 is SEHNR and CDR2 is FQNEAQ in the germline V gene (reference sequence). In nucleotides, the CDR3 is TGTGCCAGCAGCTCCAGCCGGGACAGGGGTCGGTATGGCTACACCTTC. It encodes CASSSSRDRGRYGYTF.

The chain combines TRBV27 with TRBJ2-7; D might be TRBD2 (6 bases). The CDR3 runs 15 residues. Germline V lookup: CDR1 MNHEY, CDR2 SMNVEV (reference sequence). V was pared by 7 bases and J by 2 bases, with 18 bases between. CDR3 protein: CASTSGTGLTYEQYF. For the CDR3, the DNA is TGTGCCAGCACCTCGGGGACGGGACTTACCTACGAGCAGTACTTC.

This clone was detected a few times. The chain couples TRBV4-2 to TRBJ2-3; 8 bases fit TRBD2. Germline trimming cut 1 base from V and 2 bases from J; bases unmatched to any gene: 5. The CDR3 length is 16 residues. CDR1 is LGHNA and CDR2 is YNFKEQ in the germline V gene. CDR3 in DNA: TGTGCCAGCAGCCAAGGAACCGGGGGGGTCACAGATACGCAGTATTTT. The encoded protein is CASSQGTGGVTDTQYF.

This clone was counted only a few times. The chain employs TRBV18 and TRBJ1-1, with 12 nucleotides matching TRBD1. Germline CDR1 and CDR2: KGHSH and LQKENI. The CDR3 is 14 residues long. V dropped 5 bases and J dropped 4; count of bases not matched to a gene: 2. CDR3 sequence: CASSGTGGLTEAFF. CDR3 sequence (DNA): TGTGCCAGCTCAGGGACAGGGGGCCTCACTGAAGCTTTCTTT.

V is TRBV5-4 and J is TRBJ2-1; tentative D call: TRBD1 (6 bases). CDR1 is SGHNT and CDR2 is YYREEE in the germline V gene (reference sequence). Trimming shortened V by 1 base and J by 8 bases, and 10 bases separated the two germline ends. This CDR3 has 13 residues. The CDR3 is CASSLWTADEQFF. Written as DNA, the CDR3 is TGTGCCAGCAGCTTGTGGACAGCCGATGAGCAGTTCTTC.

As to this clone: One end of the junction does not line up with germline, which may come from a read error. The chain has TRBV12-3 or TRBV12-4 and TRBJ1-2; no firm D call. CDR3 length equals 12 residues. The CDR3, as DNA: TGTGCCAGCAGTTTCATACCCTCTCTAACTTACTTC. It translates to CASSFIPSLTYF.

The CDR3 loop is CASSEGRVPNEKLFF. The DNA of the CDR3 is TGTGCCAGCAGTGAAGGACGGGTGCCGAATGAAAAACTGTTTTTT. This chain connects TRBV6-1 to TRBJ1-4; D ambiguous. CDR3 length: 15 amino acids. The germline V gene encodes CDR1 MNHNS and CDR2 SASEGT. The ends were cut back, 1 base at V and 5 bases at J, with 11 bases in the middle.